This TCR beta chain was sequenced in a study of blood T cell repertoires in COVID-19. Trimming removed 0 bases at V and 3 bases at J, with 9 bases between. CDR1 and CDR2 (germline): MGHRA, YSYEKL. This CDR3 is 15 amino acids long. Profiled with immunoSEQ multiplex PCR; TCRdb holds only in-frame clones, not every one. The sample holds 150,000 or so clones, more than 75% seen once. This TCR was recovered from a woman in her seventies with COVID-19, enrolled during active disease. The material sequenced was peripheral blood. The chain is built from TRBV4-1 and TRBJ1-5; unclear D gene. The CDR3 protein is CASSQEILYNQPQHF. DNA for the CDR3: TGCGCCAGCAGCCAAGAGATCCTATACAATCAGCCCCAGCATTTT.